A selection of T cell receptor beta chains follows, all from one sample in a study of T cell responses to AZD1222 COVID-19 vaccine. Assay used: immunoSEQ multiplex PCR; TCRdb lists only in-frame clones, some missing. This repertoire shows 52,000 or so clones, approximately 85% found once; its top ten account for approximately 20%. Sample: peripheral blood, taken on day 0 of MenACWY control vaccination. These receptors were collected from an adult in good health. The CDR3 runs from the conserved cysteine through the conserved F or W. The D gene is left open where the match is weak. Expanded clones are given a class, and other clones once, few, many or no size at all.

d_call	v_call	clone_size	j_call	cdr3_aa	cdr3_nt
-	TRBV14	-	TRBJ1-6	CASSHSLSTPLHF	TGTGCCAGCAGCCATAGTCTTAGCACACCCCTCCACTTT
-	TRBV6-6	-	TRBJ1-1	CASSYSIRRNTEAFF	TGTGCCAGCAGTTACTCGATTCGGCGGAACACTGAAGCTTTCTTT
-	TRBV4-3	-	TRBJ1-5	CASSQDLAARNQPQHF	TGCGCCAGCAGCCAAGATCTGGCAGCCCGCAATCAGCCCCAGCATTTT
-	TRBV7-8	-	TRBJ1-1	CASSLNRALNTEAFF	TGTGCCAGCAGCTTAAATCGGGCCCTGAACACTGAAGCTTTCTTT
-	TRBV7-2	-	TRBJ2-1	CASSLVQGGEEQFF	TGTGCCAGCAGCTTAGTTCAGGGAGGAGAGGAGCAGTTCTTC
TRBD1	TRBV7-9	-	TRBJ1-1	CASSLRQGPNTEAFF	TGTGCCAGCAGCCTAAGACAGGGCCCGAACACTGAAGCTTTCTTT
-	TRBV3-1/TRBV3-2	-	TRBJ1-2	CASSQVSGGGYTF	TGTGCCAGCAGCCAAGTCTCGGGGGGCGGCTACACCTTC
-	TRBV27	once	TRBJ1-3	CASRSSGNTIYF	TGTGCCAGCAGGTCCTCTGGAAACACCATATATTTT
-	TRBV18	-	TRBJ1-4	CASSPQQARAEKLFF	TGTGCCAGCTCACCGCAACAGGCCCGGGCTGAAAAACTGTTTTTT
-	TRBV4-2	few	TRBJ2-7	CASSRNSGYEQYF	TGTGCCAGCAGCCGGAATTCTGGCTACGAGCAGTACTTC
-	TRBV28	-	TRBJ1-5	CASSFTVNGNQPQHF	TGTGCCAGCAGTTTCACGGTTAACGGCAATCAGCCCCAGCATTTT